A single sample is the source of the 28 T cell receptor beta chains below, sequenced in a study of cytomegalovirus exposure and HLA in healthy donors. 60 Vbeta and 13 Jbeta primers were used in PCR. Measured with immunoSEQ multiplex PCR; TCRdb has only the in-frame clones, and not every one. Of 150,000 to 200,000 clones listed, 80% to 90% are singletons. Sequencing was carried out using PBMCs. The receptor set was obtained from a male donor in good health and CMV-seronegative.

V gene TRBV5-1 combines with J gene TRBJ2-2; a weak D match, TRBD2 (6 bases). The CDR3 consists of 15 residues. Germline V lookup: CDR1 SGHRS, CDR2 YFSETQ. Trimming pared 3 bases from V and 4 bases from J, leaving 13 bases between. The DNA of the CDR3 is TGCGCCAGCAGCTACGCGGGGATGTCCACCGGGGAGCTGTTTTTT. Its protein product is CASSYAGMSTGELFF.

The chain carries TRBV7-9 and TRBJ2-5, with 7 bases that match TRBD1. The V gene end was trimmed by 5 bases and the J gene end by 2 bases; junction bases not matched to a gene: 5. This CDR3 comprises 14 residues. The germline V gene has CDR1 SEHNR and CDR2 FQNEAQ (reference sequence). The CDR3 nucleotides read TGTGCCAGCAGCCCGCTGGGACAGCAAGAGACCCAGTACTTC. Its translation: CASSPLGQQETQYF.

V and J are TRBV5-1 and TRBJ2-3, with D uncertain. V was trimmed by 0 bases and J by 3 bases, leaving 8 bases between them. The CDR3 extends over 14 amino acids. CDR1 and CDR2 (germline): SGHRS, YFSETQ. CDR3 in amino acids: CASSLVQPTDTQYF. Written as DNA, the CDR3 is TGCGCCAGCAGCTTGGTACAGCCTACAGATACGCAGTATTTT.

The rearrangement links TRBV7-6 to TRBJ2-7, with D maybe TRBD2 (5 bases). Germline CDR1 SGHVS, CDR2 FNYEAQ. V was shortened by 5 bases and J by 6 bases, with 20 bases between the two germline ends. The CDR3 loop spans 15 amino acids. The CDR3 here is CASSLDGGFFSEQYF. The CDR3 DNA sequence: TGTGCCAGCAGCCTAGACGGAGGCTTCTTCTCCGAGCAGTACTTC.

The chain carries TRBV19 and TRBJ1-2; the D is unclear. V lost 7 bases, J lost 3 bases, and 15 bases lay in between. Germline V gene lookup returns CDR1 LNHDA and CDR2 SQIVND (reference sequence). This CDR3 is 14 amino acids long. The CDR3 region is CASKNLNRDYGYTF. CDR3 nucleotides: TGTGCCAGTAAAAACTTGAACCGGGACTATGGCTACACCTTC.

The chain couples TRBV6-1 to TRBJ2-2, with 9 bases identical to TRBD1. J lost 6 bases, V lost 3 bases, and 8 bases had no gene match. CDR1 is MNHNS and CDR2 is SASEGT in the germline V gene. This CDR3 has 16 amino acids. DNA of the CDR3: TGTGCCAGCAGTGAGACGGGGACAGGGACCGCCGGGGAGCTGTTTTTT. Translation gives CASSETGTGTAGELFF.

The chain combines TRBV28 with TRBJ2-7; TRBD1 agrees at 10 bases. Germline V gene sequence: CDR1 MDHEN, CDR2 SYDVKM. Trimming cost V 6 bases and J 3 bases; bases outside gene matches: 8. The CDR3 runs 15 residues. The DNA of the CDR3 is TGTGCCAGCAGCCAGAAGAGGACAGGGGGCTACGAGCAGTACTTC. Residues: CASSQKRTGGYEQYF.

V and J are TRBV29-1 and TRBJ2-5; 8 bases fit TRBD1. V shed 5 bases and J 2 bases; nucleotides not matched to a gene: 1. This CDR3 has 12 amino acids. Germline V lookup: CDR1 SQVTM, CDR2 ANQGSEA. CDR3 DNA sequence: TGCAGCGTTAACAGGGGGCAAGAGACCCAGTACTTC. It codes for CSVNRGQETQYF. The full variable domain, in which reference TRBV29-1 and TRBJ2-5 provide the parts outside the CDR3, is SAVISQKPSRDICQRGTSLTIQCQVDSQVTMMFWYRQQPGQSLTLIATANQGSEATYESGFVIDKFPISRPNLTFSTLTVSNMSPEDSSIYLCSVNRGQETQYFGPGTRLLVL.

This clone came up once. The gene calls are TRBV28 and TRBJ2-1; D possibly corresponds to TRBD2 (5 bases). V was clipped by 4 bases and J by 2 bases, with 15 bases between them. The CDR3 extends over 16 amino acids. Per germline, CDR1 MDHEN and CDR2 SYDVKM. The CDR3 spells CASSSTFLAPYNEQFF. The CDR3 region has the DNA TGTGCCAGCAGTTCCACTTTTCTAGCCCCCTACAATGAGCAGTTCTTC.

V is TRBV15 and J is TRBJ2-7; a weak D match, TRBD2 (6 bases). The CDR3 runs to 14 residues. V was cut by 5 bases and J by 6 bases, with 17 bases left in between. Looked up from germline, CDR1 is LNHNV and CDR2 is YYDKDF (reference sequence). Written as DNA, the CDR3 is TGTGCCACCAGCCTAGGGTCGGGAGCTCTCGAGCAGTACTTC. It translates to CATSLGSGALEQYF.

The rearrangement joins TRBV7-2 to TRBJ2-2; no clear D gene. Germline lookup yields CDR1 SGHTA and CDR2 FQGNSA. The CDR3 covers 15 residues. V was shortened by 1 base and J by 4 bases, with 10 bases between the two germline ends. The CDR3 loop is CASSLVRVSTGELFF. CDR3 nucleotide sequence: TGTGCCAGCAGCTTAGTCCGAGTGAGCACCGGGGAGCTGTTTTTT.

The chain couples TRBV27 to TRBJ1-2, with D uncertain. The CDR3 is made up of 15 amino acids. The V gene's germline CDR1 is MNHEY and CDR2 SMNVEV (reference sequence). V lost 2 bases to trimming and J lost 1 base, with 11 bases between them. This CDR3 reads CASSLGAAFNYGYTF. The CDR3 DNA sequence: TGTGCCAGCAGTTTAGGAGCAGCCTTTAACTATGGCTACACCTTC.

The J gene is TRBJ1-4, the V gene TRBV29-1; D is unclear. The germline V gene has CDR1 SQVTM and CDR2 ANQGSEA. This CDR3 is built from 15 residues. Trimming shortened V by 0 bases and J by 0 bases, and 8 bases separated the two germline ends. CDR3 residues: CSVEEAGPTNEKLFF. CDR3 bases: TGCAGCGTTGAAGAAGCTGGGCCAACTAATGAAAAACTGTTTTTT.

The chain joins TRBV27 to TRBJ2-3; D ambiguous. V lost 1 base and J 6 bases, leaving 14 bases between the germline ends. The CDR3 sequence is 15 residues long. Per the germline V gene, CDR1 is MNHEY and CDR2 is SMNVEV (reference sequence). The CDR3 loop reads CASSLYPTGADTQYF. CDR3 in DNA: TGTGCCAGCAGTTTATACCCCACCGGTGCTGATACGCAGTATTTT.

CDR3 residues: CASRGQGKDEQYF. CDR3 bases: TGCGCCAGCAGGGGACAGGGGAAGGACGAGCAGTACTTC. The J gene is TRBJ2-7, the V gene TRBV5-1; 10 bases are a match to TRBD1. Germline trimming cut 5 bases from V and 5 bases from J; bases unmatched to any gene: 4. The CDR3 loop spans 13 amino acids. Germline V gene data show CDR1 as SGHRS and CDR2 as YFSETQ.

The chain links TRBV7-9 to TRBJ2-3; D call uncertain. Germline V lookup: CDR1 SEHNR, CDR2 FQNEAQ (reference sequence). CDR3 length equals 13 residues. Trimming removed 0 bases from V and 7 bases from J, with 8 bases in between. The CDR3 nucleotides are TGTGCCAGCAGCTTAGCGCCTAGTCATACGCAGTATTTT. Residues: CASSLAPSHTQYF.

The chain combines TRBV28 with TRBJ2-5; possible D gene TRBD2, 6 bases. V was trimmed by 2 bases and J by 5 bases, leaving 18 bases between them. The CDR3 consists of 16 residues. Germline-derived CDR1 and CDR2 are MDHEN and SYDVKM. CDR3 region: CASSLAGRRALETQYF. Written as DNA, the CDR3 is TGTGCCAGCAGTTTAGCGGGACGCCGGGCGCTGGAGACCCAGTACTTC.

V usage is TRBV13 and J usage is TRBJ2-3; 8 bases are a match to TRBD1. With 4 bases clipped from V and 0 bases from J, the junction kept 6 bases outside the gene matches. The CDR3 is made up of 16 amino acids. CDR1 PRHDT and CDR2 FYEKMQ come from the germline V gene (reference sequence). The CDR3 bases are TGTGCCAGCAGCTCCGGGACAGGCCGCAGCACAGATACGCAGTATTTT. This encodes CASSSGTGRSTDTQYF.

The rearrangement uses TRBV18 and TRBJ1-1; 8 nucleotides align to TRBD1. The CDR3 is 16 residues long. With V trimmed by 3 bases and J by 1 base, 7 bases remained unmatched. Germline V CDR1 and CDR2: KGHSH, LQKENI. The DNA of the CDR3 is TGTGCCAGCTCACCGGCACAGGGGGTAACGAACACTGAAGCTTTCTTT. Protein product: CASSPAQGVTNTEAFF.

The chain recombines TRBV5-6 with TRBJ1-2; tentative D call: TRBD1 (5 bases). V was trimmed by 4 bases and J by 4 bases, leaving 14 bases between them. This CDR3 has 14 residues. The germline V gene has CDR1 SGHDT and CDR2 YYEEEE. The CDR3 sequence is CASSLPVGGYGYTF. CDR3 nucleotides: TGTGCCAGCAGCCTGCCTGTGGGGGGCTATGGCTACACCTTC.

This sequence joins TRBV18 and TRBJ2-1, with 8 positions matching TRBD2. V lost 2 bases and J lost 6; bases outside the gene matches: 9. Germline V gene sequence: CDR1 KGHSH, CDR2 LQKENI. The CDR3 loop spans 16 amino acids. In DNA form, the CDR3 reads TGTGCCAGCTCACCATTAAAAGCGGGAGACTCCAATGAGCAGTTCTTC. Translated, it gives CASSPLKAGDSNEQFF.

As regards this clone: The junction shows a germline mismatch at one end, possibly a read error. This rearrangement joins TRBV7-9 to TRBJ1-5; possible D gene TRBD1, 5 bases. Germline assignment: CDR1 SEHNR and CDR2 FQNEAQ (reference sequence). This CDR3 is built from 13 residues. The CDR3 region has the DNA TGTGCCAGCAGCCCTACAGGCAATCAGCTCCAGCATTTT. It codes for CASSPTGNQLQHF.

This chain connects TRBV19 to TRBJ1-5, with 7 bases fitting TRBD1. J gave up 1 base and V 5 bases, and 2 bases lay outside the gene matches. In germline, CDR1 is LNHDA, CDR2 SQIVND (reference sequence). The CDR3 extends over 14 amino acids. The chain's CDR3 is CASSSGQSNQPQHF. CDR3 bases: TGTGCCAGTAGTTCGGGACAGAGCAATCAGCCCCAGCATTTT. Full variable domain (remainder filled in from reference TRBV19 and TRBJ1-5): DGGITQSPKYLFRKEGQNVTLSCEQNLNHDAMYWYRQDPGQGLRLIYYSQIVNDFQKGDIAEGYSVSREKKESFPLTVTSAQKNPTAFYLCASSSGQSNQPQHFGDGTRLSIL.

The chain has TRBV6-5 and TRBJ2-7; D gene ambiguous. CDR3 length equals 15 residues. Germline loops: CDR1 MNHEY, CDR2 SVGAGI. The V and J ends lost 0 bases and 1 base respectively, with 10 bases between them. The CDR3: CASSYSALRSYEQYF. CDR3 DNA: TGTGCCAGCAGTTACTCGGCTTTACGATCCTACGAGCAGTACTTC.

The CDR3 protein is CASSLERESFNEQFF. CDR3 coding DNA: TGTGCCAGCAGCCTGGAGCGGGAGAGCTTTAATGAGCAGTTCTTC. V gene TRBV14 combines with J gene TRBJ2-1, with TRBD2 matching over 8 bases. The junction had 9 bases not matched to a gene; V was cut back by 4 bases and J by 7 bases. CDR1 is SGHDN and CDR2 is FVKESK in the germline V gene. The CDR3 is made up of 15 amino acids.

The CDR3 DNA is TGTGCCAGTAGCATGGCTAGTGGGTACAATGAGCAGTTCTTC. This translates into CASSMASGYNEQFF. The V gene is TRBV19, the J gene TRBJ2-1; no clear D gene. Trimming shortened V by 6 bases and J by 4 bases, and 13 bases separated the two germline ends. Per germline, CDR1 LNHDA and CDR2 SQIVND (reference sequence). The CDR3 runs 14 residues.

The V and J genes are TRBV5-1 and TRBJ1-6; no clear D. There are 15 residues in the CDR3. Trimming removed 2 bases from V and 7 bases from J, with 13 bases in between. CDR1 and CDR2 (germline): SGHRS, YFSETQ. For the CDR3, the DNA is TGCGCCAGCAGCTTAGGACTGAACGAAAATTCACCCCTCCACTTT. Translated, it gives CASSLGLNENSPLHF.

This chain connects TRBV7-9 to TRBJ2-3, with TRBD2 matching over 9 bases. The CDR3 has 16 amino acids. V dropped 5 bases and J dropped 6; count of bases not matched to a gene: 12. Germline V gene data show CDR1 as SEHNR and CDR2 as FQNEAQ (reference sequence). CDR3 DNA: TGTGCCAGCAGCCCCGGAGTAGCGGGGGTTACGGATACGCAGTATTTT. As protein: CASSPGVAGVTDTQYF.